This TCR beta chain was sequenced during a study of CXCR3-negative and CXCR3-positive naive CD8 T cells. Study-level results: Greater hydrophobicity was found in TRB CDR3s of CXCR3-positive naive cells than of CXCR3-negative naive cells.

Turning to this clonotype: Its antigen is still unknown.

There are 16 residues in the CDR3. Germline V lookup: CDR1 SGHVS, CDR2 FQNEAQ. Through 5' RACE with UMI labels, the TRB cDNA libraries were prepared. TCRdb reanalyzed the 5' RACE reads, giving one entry per CDR3 protein sequence and no DNA. The ten most abundant clones cover about 0.37% of a sample with some 140,000 distinct CDR3 sequences. The chain employs TRBV7-8 and TRBJ2-5; TCRdb names TRBD1, which stays unverified in the absence of DNA. The clonotype comes from a human donor in good health. Some clones in this sample may be carry-over from other donors' samples. Sequenced sample: naive CXCR3+ CD8+ T cells from blood. Subset noted: CD45RO-CCR7+CD27+CD95- naive CD8+ T cells expressing CXCR3 (TNR3+). CDR3 loop: CASSFKGSAVQETQYF.